This TCR beta chain was captured in a study of T cell changes during pregnancy in multiple sclerosis. The CDR3 consists of 20 residues. V shed 5 bases and J shed 3 bases, with 30 bases lying between them. Germline loops: CDR1 SGHVS, CDR2 FQNEAQ. Sequencing used immunoSEQ multiplex PCR; TCRdb keeps in-frame clones, though not all of them. The table shows approximately 130,000 clones, with roughly 95% occurring only once. Specimen: peripheral blood, collected after pregnancy. The chain couples TRBV7-8 to TRBJ2-3; TRBD2 is a possible D gene (7 bases). The receptor comes from a female donor with multiple sclerosis, enrolled in a pregnancy study. The DNA for the CDR3 is TGTGCCAGCAGCCCCCAGACCGGCGGCAGGGGAGGGTCGGGGACAGATACGCAGTATTTT. Translated: CASSPQTGGRGGSGTDTQYF.